These 20 T cell receptor beta chains were sequenced from one sample in a study of blood T cells in healthy people across ages. Then a second PCR, running roughly 6 to 11 cycles, was carried out with a sample-barcoded 5' primer and a J-beta primer mix. Each CDR3 protein gets one entry after TCRdb re-called the 5' RACE reads with MiXCR. The data contain some 1,800,000 distinct CDR3 sequences, about two fifths of them singletons. Sequencing used blood. All receptors derive from a human donor in good health.

The rearrangement joins TRBV6-5 to TRBJ2-7; 7 positions agree with TRBD2. Unmatched junction bases numbered 3, after V lost 2 bases and J lost 5 bases. CDR1 MNHEY and CDR2 SVGAGI come from the germline V gene. CDR3 length equals 13 residues. CDR3 sequence reads: CASSYGRVHEQYF. CDR3 in DNA: TGTGCCAGCAGTTACGGGAGGGTACACGAGCAGTACTTC.

The V call is TRBV29-1, the J call TRBJ1-2; no definite D call. The CDR3 length is 12 residues. Trimming left V 3 bases short and J 7 bases short, with 12 bases between. Germline V gene sequence: CDR1 SQVTM, CDR2 ANQGSEA. In DNA, the CDR3 is TGCAGCGTTGACGAGGGATTTTCTGGCTACACCTTC. Its protein is CSVDEGFSGYTF.

The V gene is TRBV4-3, the J gene TRBJ1-2; TRBD1 is a possible D gene (6 bases). Germline CDR1 and CDR2: LGHNA and YSLEER. The CDR3 has 14 residues. V was cut by 3 bases and J by 8 bases, with 16 bases left in between. The CDR3 sequence is CASSHIAGDSGYTF. The CDR3 bases are TGCGCCAGCAGCCACATAGCAGGGGATTCGGGCTACACCTTC.

This chain connects TRBV7-6 to TRBJ1-2; a possible D gene is TRBD1 (5 bases). The V gene lost 5 bases and the J gene lost 0 bases, with 13 bases spanning the gap. Per germline, CDR1 SGHVS and CDR2 FNYEAQ. This CDR3 has 15 residues. The CDR3 sequence is CASSRATATNYGYTF. CDR3 nucleotides: TGTGCCAGCAGCCGCGCGACAGCCACTAACTATGGCTACACCTTC.

This rearrangement joins TRBV2 to TRBJ1-1; possibly TRBD1 for D (6 bases). Looked up from germline, CDR1 is SNHLY and CDR2 is FYNNEI. The CDR3 extends over 13 amino acids. The V gene lost 8 bases and the J gene lost 1 base, with 11 bases spanning the gap. CDR3 loop: CASSGHQNTEAFF. CDR3 in DNA: TGTGCCAGCTCGGGACATCAGAACACTGAAGCTTTCTTT.

This clonotype has only a few counts. The rearrangement joins TRBV20-1 to TRBJ1-2, with a tentative D call TRBD1 (5 bases). Germline V gene lookup returns CDR1 DFQATT and CDR2 SNEGSKA (reference sequence). This CDR3 is built from 13 residues. The V end lost 6 bases, the J end lost 4 bases, and 15 bases lay between the germline ends. CDR3 protein: CSALEGAFYGYTF. CDR3 DNA sequence: TGCAGTGCCCTAGAAGGGGCTTTCTATGGCTACACCTTC.

In the case of this clonotype: An end of the junction does not agree with germline; a read error may underlie this. V is TRBV5-1 and J is TRBJ1-4; 10 nucleotides match TRBD1. The CDR3 spans 15 residues. Germline values: CDR1 SGHRS, CDR2 YFSETQ. The CDR3 bases are TGCGCCAGCAGCTCCCGACAGGGGGCAGGGGAAAAACCGTTTTTT. It specifies CASSSRQGAGEKPFF.

The chain employs TRBV7-9 and TRBJ2-4; D is unclear. Per the germline V gene, CDR1 is SEHNR and CDR2 is FQNEAQ (reference sequence). This CDR3 spans 15 amino acids. Trimming removed 3 bases at V and 13 bases at J, with 22 bases between. The chain's CDR3 is CASSLMGSFSYEQYF. Here the CDR3 DNA reads TGTGCCAGCAGCTTGATGGGCAGCTTCTCCTACGAACAGTACTTC.

The V and J genes are TRBV7-6 and TRBJ1-2; D unclear. This CDR3 contains 15 residues. The germline V gene encodes CDR1 SGHVS and CDR2 FNYEAQ. Trimming left V 8 bases short and J 2 bases short, with 18 bases between. CDR3 DNA sequence: TGTGCCAGCGGCCCGCGATTAGGAGAGAACTATGGCTACACCTTC. Translating it yields CASGPRLGENYGYTF.

The CDR3 DNA reads TGCAGTGCTAGAGCCTCTTGGGCAGATACGCAGTATTTT. Its translation: CSARASWADTQYF. The chain uses TRBV20-1 and TRBJ2-3; unclear D gene. The V end was cut by 1 base, the J end by 4 bases, with 9 bases between. Germline assignment: CDR1 DFQATT and CDR2 SNEGSKA (reference sequence). CDR3 length: 13 amino acids.

The rearrangement links TRBV20-1 to TRBJ2-2; unclear D gene. V lost 4 bases and J 5 bases, leaving 5 bases between the germline ends. CDR1 DFQATT and CDR2 SNEGSKA come from the germline V gene (reference sequence). The CDR3 consists of 11 residues. The CDR3 spells CSAIQTGELFF. The CDR3 bases are TGCAGTGCTATACAAACCGGGGAGCTGTTTTTT.

The chain links TRBV7-9 to TRBJ2-7, with D perhaps TRBD2 (5 bases). This CDR3 contains 13 residues. The ends were cut back, 7 bases at V and 11 bases at J, with 21 bases in the middle. Germline CDR1 reads SEHNR; CDR2 reads FQNEAQ (reference sequence). The CDR3: CASTNEGGRREYF. For the CDR3, the DNA is TGTGCCAGCACCAACGAGGGTGGCCGCCGGGAGTACTTC. Looking up the rest from reference TRBV7-9 and TRBJ2-7 gives the full variable domain: DTGVSQNPRHKITKRGQNVTFRCDPISEHNRLYWYRQTLGQGPEFLTYFQNEAQLEKSRLLSDRFSAERPKGSFSTLEIQRTEQGDSAMYLCASTNEGGRREYFGPGTRLTVT.

This clonotype was seen a few times. The chain employs TRBV27 and TRBJ2-3; 11 positions match TRBD2. Germline assignment: CDR1 MNHEY and CDR2 SMNVEV (reference sequence). Trimming cost V 2 bases and J 4 bases; bases outside gene matches: 5. This CDR3 is 16 amino acids long. The CDR3 spells CASSLLAGGVADTQYF. The CDR3 bases are TGTGCCAGCAGTTTACTAGCGGGGGGAGTAGCAGATACGCAGTATTTT.

This chain joins TRBV28 and TRBJ2-7, with TRBD1 matching 7 bases. Germline CDR1 MDHEN, CDR2 SYDVKM. This CDR3 is built from 14 residues. The J segment lost 4 bases and the V segment lost 3 bases, leaving 6 bases of the junction unmatched. The CDR3 is CASSLTGSGYEQYF. For the CDR3, the DNA is TGTGCCAGCAGTTTGACAGGGTCAGGTTACGAGCAGTACTTC.

The chain is built from TRBV14 and TRBJ2-4; D is uncertain. V lost 2 bases and J lost 10, with 15 bases in between. This CDR3 spans 14 amino acids. Germline V gives CDR1 SGHDN, CDR2 FVKESK. Here the CDR3 reads CASSQIKGDSIQYF. CDR3 bases: TGTGCCAGCAGCCAAATCAAGGGCGATTCGATTCAGTACTTC.

This chain connects TRBV20-1 to TRBJ1-2, with D perhaps TRBD1 (6 bases). This CDR3 region has 13 residues. The V end was cut by 6 bases, the J end by 5 bases, with 16 bases between. Germline CDR1 and CDR2: DFQATT and SNEGSKA (reference sequence). CDR3 residues: CSARRGASYGYTF. DNA of the CDR3: TGCAGTGCACGCAGGGGTGCATCATATGGCTACACCTTC.

The rearrangement joins TRBV28 to TRBJ1-2, with 9 positions matching TRBD1. CDR1 is MDHEN and CDR2 is SYDVKM in the germline V gene. This CDR3 has 15 residues. With 6 bases clipped from V and 7 bases from J, the junction kept 12 bases outside the gene matches. The CDR3 bases are TGTGCCAGCAGCAGTACCGGGACAGGGACTGGTGGCTACACCTTC. This translates into CASSSTGTGTGGYTF.

CDR3 in amino acids: CSARDNGLGGSVCGYTF. The CDR3 nucleotides read TGCAGTGCTAGAGATAACGGACTTGGGGGGTCAGTTTGTGGCTACACCTTC. The rearrangement links TRBV20-1 to TRBJ1-2, with TRBD1 as a possible D gene (5 bases). The V end lost 0 bases, the J end lost 7 bases, and 24 bases lay between the germline ends. This CDR3 contains 17 residues. Germline values: CDR1 DFQATT, CDR2 SNEGSKA (reference sequence).

The chain carries TRBV10-3 and TRBJ1-6; 7 bases agree with TRBD1. Losses at the gene ends were 2 bases for V and 7 bases for J; bases not matched to a gene: 5. CDR3 length equals 15 residues. Per germline, CDR1 ENHRY and CDR2 SYGVKD. CDR3 amino acids: CAISEQGVWNSPLHF. CDR3 coding DNA: TGTGCCATCAGTGAGCAGGGGGTGTGGAATTCACCCCTCCACTTT.

A note on this clonotype: With a much larger clone just one base away, this may be a read error. The rearrangement uses TRBV12-3 or TRBV12-4 and TRBJ2-7; 9 bases map to TRBD2. The ends lost 6 bases at V and 3 bases at J; junction bases unmatched: 9. This CDR3 has 15 residues. CDR3 residues: CASSPGASGVYEQYF. In DNA, the CDR3 is TGTGCCAGCAGCCCCGGGGCTAGCGGGGTCTACGAGCAGTACTTC.